The clone carrying this T cell receptor beta chain was counted a few times. Its antigen is currently unknown. The data were taken from a study of blood T cells in healthy people across ages. Combining a sample-barcoded 5' primer with a J-beta primer mix, a second PCR ran for roughly 7 to 12 cycles. Per-sample output comprised a minimum of 2.5 million paired-end reads containing CDR3. TCRdb used MiXCR to reprocess the 5' RACE reads, holding one entry per CDR3 protein. Counted here are approximately 680,000 distinct CDR3 sequences, 32% occurring once; the ten biggest clones make up 15%. General study results and limits: Estimated diversity that came from one million T cells was considered an underestimate.

V lost 4 bases, J lost 1 base, and 10 bases stayed unmatched. The CDR3 contains 17 residues. The germline CDR1 and CDR2 sequences are MGHDK and SYGVNS. The specimen sequenced was blood. The chain joins TRBV25-1 to TRBJ1-1; 9 bases line up with TRBD1. The TCR comes from a woman older than 75 in good health. Here the CDR3 DNA reads TGTGCCAGCAGTGTAGTGGGACAGGGAGGAAAGAACACTGAAGCTTTCTTT. Amino acid sequence: CASSVVGQGGKNTEAFF.